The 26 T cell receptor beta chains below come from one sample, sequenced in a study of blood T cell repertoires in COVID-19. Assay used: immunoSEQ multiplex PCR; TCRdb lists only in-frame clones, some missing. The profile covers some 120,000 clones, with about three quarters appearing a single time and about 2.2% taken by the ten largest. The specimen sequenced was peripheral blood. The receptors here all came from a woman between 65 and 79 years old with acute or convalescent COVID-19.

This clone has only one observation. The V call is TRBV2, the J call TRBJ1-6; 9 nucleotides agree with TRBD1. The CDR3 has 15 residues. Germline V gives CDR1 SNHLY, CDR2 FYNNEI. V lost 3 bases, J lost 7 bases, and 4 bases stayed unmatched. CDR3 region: CASSDLTGGNSPLHF. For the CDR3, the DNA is TGTGCCAGCAGTGACTTGACAGGGGGAAATTCACCCCTCCACTTT.

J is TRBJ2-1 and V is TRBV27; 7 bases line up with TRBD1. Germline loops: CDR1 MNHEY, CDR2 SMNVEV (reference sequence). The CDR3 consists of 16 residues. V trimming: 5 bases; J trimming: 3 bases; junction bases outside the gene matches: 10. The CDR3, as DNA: TGTGCCAGCAGTCCGACGGGACAGTTACACTACAATGAGCAGTTCTTC. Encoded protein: CASSPTGQLHYNEQFF.

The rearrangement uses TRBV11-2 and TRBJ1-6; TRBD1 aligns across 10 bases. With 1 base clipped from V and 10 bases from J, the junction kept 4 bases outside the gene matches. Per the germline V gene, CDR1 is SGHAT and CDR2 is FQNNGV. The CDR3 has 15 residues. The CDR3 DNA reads TGTGCCAGCAGCTTAGCCGGGACAGGGGTGTCACCCCTCCACTTT. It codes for CASSLAGTGVSPLHF.

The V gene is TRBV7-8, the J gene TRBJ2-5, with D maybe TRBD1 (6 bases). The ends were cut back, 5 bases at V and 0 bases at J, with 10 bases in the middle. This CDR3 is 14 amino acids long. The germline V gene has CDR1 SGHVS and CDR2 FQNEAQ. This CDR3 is CASSMDSYQETQYF. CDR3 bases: TGTGCCAGCAGCATGGACAGTTACCAAGAGACCCAGTACTTC.

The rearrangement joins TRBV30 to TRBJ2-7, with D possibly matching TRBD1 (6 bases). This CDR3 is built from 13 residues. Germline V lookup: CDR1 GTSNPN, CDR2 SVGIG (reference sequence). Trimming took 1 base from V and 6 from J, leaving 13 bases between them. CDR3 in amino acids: CAWSATPTGEQYF. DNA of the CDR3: TGTGCCTGGAGTGCGACCCCGACAGGCGAGCAGTACTTC.

Written as DNA, the CDR3 is TGTGCCAGCTCACCACCAGGGGGTTATTCACCCCTCCACTTT. Its translation is CASSPPGGYSPLHF. The genes are TRBV18 and TRBJ1-6; maybe TRBD1 (6 bases). This CDR3 spans 14 amino acids. Trimming removed 0 bases at V and 8 bases at J, with 8 bases between. CDR1 and CDR2 from the germline V gene are KGHSH and LQKENI.

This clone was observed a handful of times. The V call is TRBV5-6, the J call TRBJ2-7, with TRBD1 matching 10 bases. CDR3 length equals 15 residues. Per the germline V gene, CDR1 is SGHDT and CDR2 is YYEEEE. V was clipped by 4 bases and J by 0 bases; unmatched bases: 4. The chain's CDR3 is CASSGGQGISYEQYF. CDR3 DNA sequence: TGTGCCAGCAGCGGGGGACAGGGGATCTCCTACGAGCAGTACTTC.

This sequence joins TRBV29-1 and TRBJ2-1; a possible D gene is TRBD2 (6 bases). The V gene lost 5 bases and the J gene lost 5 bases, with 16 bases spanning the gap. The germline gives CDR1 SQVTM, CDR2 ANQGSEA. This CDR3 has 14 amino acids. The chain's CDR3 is CSVTRGVANNEQFF. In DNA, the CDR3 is TGCAGCGTTACACGCGGGGTGGCCAACAATGAGCAGTTCTTC.

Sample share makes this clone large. The CDR3 spells CASSDRTEGSPLHF. As DNA, the CDR3 is TGTGCCAGCAGTGACCGTACCGAGGGATCACCCCTCCACTTT. This rearrangement joins TRBV6-1 to TRBJ1-6; D not certain. The CDR3 is 14 amino acids. The germline V gene encodes CDR1 MNHNS and CDR2 SASEGT. Trimming shortened V by 3 bases and J by 10 bases, and 13 bases separated the two germline ends.

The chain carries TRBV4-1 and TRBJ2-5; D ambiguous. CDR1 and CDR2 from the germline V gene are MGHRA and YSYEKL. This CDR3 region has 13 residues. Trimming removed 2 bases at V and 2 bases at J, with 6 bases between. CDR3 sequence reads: CASSQWRQETQYF. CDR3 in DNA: TGCGCCAGCAGCCAATGGAGACAAGAGACCCAGTACTTC.

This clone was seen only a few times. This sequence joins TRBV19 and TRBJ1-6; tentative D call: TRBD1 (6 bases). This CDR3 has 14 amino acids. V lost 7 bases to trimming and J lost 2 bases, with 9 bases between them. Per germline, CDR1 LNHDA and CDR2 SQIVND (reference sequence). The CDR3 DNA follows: TGTGCCAGTAACCCAGGGGCCTATAATTCACCCCTCCACTTT. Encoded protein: CASNPGAYNSPLHF. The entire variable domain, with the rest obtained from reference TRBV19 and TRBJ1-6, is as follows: DGGITQSPKYLFRKEGQNVTLSCEQNLNHDAMYWYRQDPGQGLRLIYYSQIVNDFQKGDIAEGYSVSREKKESFPLTVTSAQKNPTAFYLCASNPGAYNSPLHFGNGTRLTVT.

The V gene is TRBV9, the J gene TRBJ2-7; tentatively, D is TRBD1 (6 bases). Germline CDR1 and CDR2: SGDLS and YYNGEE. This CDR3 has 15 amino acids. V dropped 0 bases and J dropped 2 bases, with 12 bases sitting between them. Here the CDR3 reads CASSVESGATYEQYF. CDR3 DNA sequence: TGTGCCAGCAGCGTAGAGTCAGGGGCAACCTACGAGCAGTACTTC.

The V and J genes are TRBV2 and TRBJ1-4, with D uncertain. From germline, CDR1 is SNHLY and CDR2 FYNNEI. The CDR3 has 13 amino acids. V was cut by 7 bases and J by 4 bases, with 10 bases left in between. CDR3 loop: CASMWAYNEKLFF. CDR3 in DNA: TGTGCCAGCATGTGGGCCTATAATGAAAAACTGTTTTTT.

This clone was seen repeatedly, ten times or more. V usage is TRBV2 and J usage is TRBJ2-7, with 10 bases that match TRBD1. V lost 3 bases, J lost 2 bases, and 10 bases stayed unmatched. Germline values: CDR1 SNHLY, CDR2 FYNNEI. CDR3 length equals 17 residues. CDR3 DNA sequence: TGTGCCAGCAGTGACCCCAACGGACAGGGGGAGACCTACGAGCAGTACTTC. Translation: CASSDPNGQGETYEQYF.

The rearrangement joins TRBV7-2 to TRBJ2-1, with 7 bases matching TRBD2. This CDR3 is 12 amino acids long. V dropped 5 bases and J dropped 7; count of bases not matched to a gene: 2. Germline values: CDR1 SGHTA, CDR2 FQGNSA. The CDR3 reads CASSRGENEQFF. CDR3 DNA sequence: TGTGCCAGCAGCCGGGGGGAGAATGAGCAGTTCTTC.

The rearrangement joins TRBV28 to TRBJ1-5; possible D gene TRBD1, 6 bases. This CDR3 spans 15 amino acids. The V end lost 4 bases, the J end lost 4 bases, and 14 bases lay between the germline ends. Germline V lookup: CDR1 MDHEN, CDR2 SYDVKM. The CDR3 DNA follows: TGTGCCAGCAGTTCGGGGACACTTAATAATCAGCCCCAGCATTTT. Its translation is CASSSGTLNNQPQHF.

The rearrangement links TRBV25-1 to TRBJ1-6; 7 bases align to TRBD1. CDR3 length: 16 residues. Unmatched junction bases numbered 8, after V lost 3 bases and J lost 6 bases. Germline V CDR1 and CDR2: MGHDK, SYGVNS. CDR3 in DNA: TGTGCCAGCAGTGACAGACAGGGTGTAGCTAATTCACCCCTCCACTTT. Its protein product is CASSDRQGVANSPLHF.

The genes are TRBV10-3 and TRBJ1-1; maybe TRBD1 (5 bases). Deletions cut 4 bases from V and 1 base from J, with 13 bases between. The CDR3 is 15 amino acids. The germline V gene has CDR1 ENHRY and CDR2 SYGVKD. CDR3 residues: CAISGRGTKNTEAFF. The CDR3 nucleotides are TGTGCCATCAGTGGTCGGGGGACGAAGAACACTGAAGCTTTCTTT.

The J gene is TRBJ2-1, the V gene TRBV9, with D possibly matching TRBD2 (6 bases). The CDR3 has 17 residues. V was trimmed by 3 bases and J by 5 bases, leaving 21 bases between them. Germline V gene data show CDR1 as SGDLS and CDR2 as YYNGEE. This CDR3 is CASSAHSGYRTHNEQFF. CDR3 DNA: TGTGCCAGCAGCGCCCATAGCGGATATAGAACTCACAATGAGCAGTTCTTC.

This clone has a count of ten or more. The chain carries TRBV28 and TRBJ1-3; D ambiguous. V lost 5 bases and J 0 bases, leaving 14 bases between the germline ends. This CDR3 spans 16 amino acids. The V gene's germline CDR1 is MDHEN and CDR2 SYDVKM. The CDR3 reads CASSLPHVGSGNTIYF. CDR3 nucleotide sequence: TGTGCCAGCAGTCTCCCACACGTTGGCTCTGGAAACACCATATATTTT.

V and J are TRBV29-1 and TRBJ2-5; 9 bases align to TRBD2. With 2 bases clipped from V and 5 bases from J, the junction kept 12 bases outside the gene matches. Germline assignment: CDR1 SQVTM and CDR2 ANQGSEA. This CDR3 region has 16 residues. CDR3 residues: CSVEFSGGSEGETQYF. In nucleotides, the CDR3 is TGCAGCGTTGAATTTAGCGGGGGTAGCGAAGGGGAGACCCAGTACTTC.

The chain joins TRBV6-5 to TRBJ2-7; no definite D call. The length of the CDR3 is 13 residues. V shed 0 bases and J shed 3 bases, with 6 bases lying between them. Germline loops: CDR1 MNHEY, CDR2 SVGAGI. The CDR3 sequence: CASSYSRSYEQYF. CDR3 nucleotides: TGTGCCAGCAGTTACTCACGCAGCTACGAGCAGTACTTC.

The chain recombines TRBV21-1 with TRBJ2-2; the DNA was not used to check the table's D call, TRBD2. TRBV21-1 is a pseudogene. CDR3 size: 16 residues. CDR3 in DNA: TGTGCCAGCAGCAAAGGTGCGGGACTAAGCGCCGGGGAGCTGTTTTTT. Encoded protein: CASSKGAGLSAGELFF.

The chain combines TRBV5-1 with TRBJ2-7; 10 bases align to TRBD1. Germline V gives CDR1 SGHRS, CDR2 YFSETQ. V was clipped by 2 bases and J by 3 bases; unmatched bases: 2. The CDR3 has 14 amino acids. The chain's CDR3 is CASSFGTGDYEQYF. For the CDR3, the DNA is TGCGCCAGCAGCTTTGGGACAGGGGACTACGAGCAGTACTTC.

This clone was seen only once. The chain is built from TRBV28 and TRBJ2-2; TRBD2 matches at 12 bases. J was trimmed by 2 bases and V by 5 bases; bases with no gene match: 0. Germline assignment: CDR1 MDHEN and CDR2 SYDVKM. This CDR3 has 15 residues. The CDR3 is CASSGLAGNTGELFF. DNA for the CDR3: TGTGCCAGCAGTGGACTAGCGGGAAACACCGGGGAGCTGTTTTTT. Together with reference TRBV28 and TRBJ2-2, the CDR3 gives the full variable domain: DVKVTQSSRYLVKRTGEKVFLECVQDMDHENMFWYRQDPGLGLRLIYFSYDVKMKEKGDIPEGYSVSREKKERFSLILESASTNQTSMYLCASSGLAGNTGELFFGEGSRLTVL.

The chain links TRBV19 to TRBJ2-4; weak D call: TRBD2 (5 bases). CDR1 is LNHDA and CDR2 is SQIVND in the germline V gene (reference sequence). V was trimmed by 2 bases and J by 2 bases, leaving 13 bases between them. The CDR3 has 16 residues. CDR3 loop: CASSIFSDLTKNIQYF. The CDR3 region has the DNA TGTGCCAGTAGTATATTTAGCGATTTAACCAAAAACATTCAGTACTTC.